Following are 15 T cell receptor beta chains from one sample sequenced in a study of beta chain features in type 1 diabetes. The isolated RNA, all of it, was reverse transcribed, so expressed TCRB transcripts were what got sequenced. Only in-frame clones appear in the TCRdb table, and some are missing; sequencing was by immunoSEQ multiplex PCR. The sample holds 310,000 or so clones, 7% to 9% seen once. Sequencing was done on a sample of central memory CD4+ T cells from blood. These receptors originate from a woman under 30 in good health.

In this sample, this clone turned up a few times. Written as DNA, the CDR3 is TGCGCCAGCAGCCAAGCGTACAGGGACTACGAGCAGTACTTC. It is translated as CASSQAYRDYEQYF. The V and J genes are TRBV4-3 and TRBJ2-7; perhaps TRBD1 as D (6 bases). The CDR3 runs 14 residues. Germline V gives CDR1 LGHNA, CDR2 YSLEER. V was cut by 1 base and J by 3 bases, with 10 bases left in between.

As regards this clone: This same CDR3 is encoded by further DNA sequences in the sample. This chain joins TRBV9 and TRBJ2-3; no clear D gene. Germline assignment: CDR1 SGDLS and CDR2 YYNGEE. V dropped 2 bases and J dropped 1 base, with 5 bases sitting between them. The CDR3 has 13 amino acids. The CDR3 is CASSVEGTDTQYF. The DNA of the CDR3 is TGTGCCAGCAGCGTCGAGGGCACAGATACGCAGTATTTT.

This clone has ten or more counts. The chain uses TRBV29-1 and TRBJ2-6; 9 nucleotides align to TRBD1. CDR3 length: 18 residues. Per germline, CDR1 SQVTM and CDR2 ANQGSEA. With 8 bases clipped from V and 4 bases from J, the junction kept 18 bases outside the gene matches. The CDR3 DNA reads TGCAGCCCCGTCCGGGACAGGGAAAGAAATTGGGGGGCCAACGTCCTGACTTTC. This codes for CSPVRDRERNWGANVLTF.

This clone was observed a few times. The chain links TRBV19 to TRBJ1-2; 7 positions agree with TRBD1. The CDR3 is 15 amino acids. Germline values: CDR1 LNHDA, CDR2 SQIVND (reference sequence). The V and J ends lost 7 bases and 4 bases, in that order; junction bases with no gene match: 12. The CDR3 DNA sequence: TGTGCCAGTATGAGGGGGCCAGTGAATATCTATGGCTACACCTTC. As protein: CASMRGPVNIYGYTF.

The chain combines TRBV18 with TRBJ2-7, with D perhaps TRBD1 (6 bases). The germline CDR1 and CDR2 sequences are KGHSH and LQKENI. V shed 6 bases and J shed 2 bases, with 17 bases lying between them. CDR3 length: 15 residues. The DNA of the CDR3 is TGTGCCAGCTCGGATCTACAGGGAGTAACCTACGAGCAGTACTTC. Translation: CASSDLQGVTYEQYF.

This rearrangement joins TRBV7-2 to TRBJ2-1, with 9 bases fitting TRBD1. The CDR3 covers 16 residues. The V gene end was trimmed by 3 bases and the J gene end by 6 bases; junction bases not matched to a gene: 9. The germline CDR1 and CDR2 sequences are SGHTA and FQGNSA. As DNA, the CDR3 is TGTGCCAGCAGCTTGCGCGAAGGACAGGGGATCAATGAGCAGTTCTTC. It specifies CASSLREGQGINEQFF.

A few counts support this clone. The chain couples TRBV19 to TRBJ1-1; D gene ambiguous. The length of the CDR3 is 13 residues. Trimming removed 7 bases from V and 2 bases from J, with 11 bases in between. Germline V gene sequence: CDR1 LNHDA, CDR2 SQIVND (reference sequence). The CDR3 is CASNPGKNTEAFF. Written as DNA, the CDR3 is TGTGCCAGTAATCCGGGTAAAAACACTGAAGCTTTCTTT.

This clone has just a few counts. The chain recombines TRBV11-3 with TRBJ2-3, with 10 bases fitting TRBD2. Germline V gives CDR1 SGHNT, CDR2 YENEEA. CDR3 length equals 16 residues. J lost 0 bases, V lost 4 bases, and 4 bases had no gene match. The CDR3 reads CASSWGTSESTDTQYF. The CDR3 DNA sequence: TGTGCCAGCAGCTGGGGGACTAGCGAGAGCACAGATACGCAGTATTTT.

The chain recombines TRBV2 with TRBJ1-5; D unresolved. CDR1 is SNHLY, CDR2 FYNNEI, per germline. The V end lost 4 bases, the J end lost 6 bases, and 13 bases lay between the germline ends. This CDR3 has 14 amino acids. The CDR3, as DNA: TGTGCCAGCAGTGTTGAAGGGATCGGTCAGCCCCAGCATTTT. Translating gives CASSVEGIGQPQHF.

This clone was observed at least ten times. CDR3 protein: CASSPLGVRETQYF. The DNA for the CDR3 is TGTGCCAGCAGCCCCCTTGGGGTCCGGGAGACCCAGTACTTC. The J gene is TRBJ2-5, the V gene TRBV5-6; no definite D call. The length of the CDR3 is 14 residues. V was shortened by 4 bases and J by 5 bases, with 15 bases between the two germline ends. Germline V gene sequence: CDR1 SGHDT, CDR2 YYEEEE. Full variable domain (outside the CDR3, taken from reference TRBV5-6 and TRBJ2-5): DAGVTQSPTHLIKTRGQQVTLRCSPKSGHDTVSWYQQALGQGPQFIFQYYEEEERQRGNFPDRFSGHQFPNYSSELNVNALLLGDSALYLCASSPLGVRETQYFGPGTRLLVL.

Here the CDR3 reads CASTRTSGADTQYF. The CDR3 DNA reads TGTGCCAGCACCAGGACTAGCGGGGCAGATACGCAGTATTTT. This chain links TRBV6-1 with TRBJ2-3; TRBD2 matches at 12 bases. Germline loops: CDR1 MNHNS, CDR2 SASEGT. After removal of 7 bases from V and 4 bases from J, the junction contained 3 bases not matched to a gene. This CDR3 has 14 amino acids.

This clone was observed a handful of times. This CDR3 is CASSSTGGETQYF. CDR3 coding DNA: TGTGCCAGCTCATCGACAGGGGGAGAGACCCAGTACTTC. The gene calls are TRBV18 and TRBJ2-5; 9 nucleotides agree with TRBD1. The ends lost 5 bases at V and 4 bases at J; junction bases unmatched: 2. CDR1 and CDR2 (germline): KGHSH, LQKENI. The CDR3 has 13 residues. Full variable domain (missing parts from reference TRBV18 and TRBJ2-5): NAGVMQNPRHLVRRRGQEARLRCSPMKGHSHVYWYRQLPEEGLKFMVYLQKENIIDESGMPKERFSAEFPKEGPSILRIQQVVRGDSAAYFCASSSTGGETQYFGPGTRLLVL.

The table lists this clone with a few counts. J is TRBJ1-2 and V is TRBV9, with TRBD1 as a possible D gene (6 bases). V lost 3 bases, J lost 1 base, and 22 bases lay in between. There are 18 residues in the CDR3. Germline CDR1 SGDLS, CDR2 YYNGEE. In nucleotides, the CDR3 is TGTGCCAGCAGCGCCCACCCAGGTGGGGGCTCTGGTAACTATGGCTACACCTTC. As protein: CASSAHPGGGSGNYGYTF.

This clone has a handful of counts. The chain has TRBV6-1 and TRBJ2-5, with D uncertain. CDR3 length: 17 amino acids. Germline loops: CDR1 MNHNS, CDR2 SASEGT. Trimming removed 3 bases from V and 2 bases from J, with 19 bases in between. CDR3 nucleotide sequence: TGTGCCAGCAGTGATCGGTCGAAGCGCCTAGGACAAGAGACCCAGTACTTC. Translating it yields CASSDRSKRLGQETQYF.

This clone was observed many times. The same CDR3 is also encoded by other DNA sequences in this sample. J is TRBJ2-3 and V is TRBV7-2; D unclear. The germline V gene has CDR1 SGHTA and CDR2 FQGNSA. V was clipped by 3 bases and J by 1 base, with 5 bases between them. The CDR3 contains 13 residues. The CDR3: CASSFRRTDTQYF. The DNA for the CDR3 is TGTGCCAGCAGCTTCCGACGCACAGATACGCAGTATTTT.